This TCR beta chain was sequenced during a study of blood T cell repertoires in COVID-19. Trimming removed 3 bases from V and 5 bases from J, with 13 bases in between. The CDR3 has 14 residues. Germline V gene lookup returns CDR1 SGHAT and CDR2 FQNNGV. Produced via immunoSEQ multiplex PCR; TCRdb's table is partial and in-frame only. The sample holds more than 85,000 clones, approximately 71% seen once. The chain recombines TRBV11-2 with TRBJ1-1, with a possible D match to TRBD1 (5 bases). The receptor's source is a woman between 45 and 65 years old with acute or convalescent COVID-19. The sequencing input was peripheral blood. CDR3 sequence reads: CASSFGTGGTEAFF. The CDR3 DNA sequence: TGTGCCAGCAGCTTTGGCACGGGGGGGACTGAAGCTTTCTTT.